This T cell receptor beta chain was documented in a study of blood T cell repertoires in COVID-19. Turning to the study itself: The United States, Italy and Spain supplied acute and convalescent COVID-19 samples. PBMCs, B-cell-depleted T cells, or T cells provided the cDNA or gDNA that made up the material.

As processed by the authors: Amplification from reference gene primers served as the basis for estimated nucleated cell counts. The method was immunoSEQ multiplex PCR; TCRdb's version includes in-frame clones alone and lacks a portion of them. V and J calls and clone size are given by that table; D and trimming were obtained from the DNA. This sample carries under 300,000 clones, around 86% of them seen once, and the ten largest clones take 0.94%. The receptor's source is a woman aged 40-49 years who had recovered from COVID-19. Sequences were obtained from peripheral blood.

As DNA, the CDR3 is TGTGCCAGCACTAGGGGCGGCTATGGCTACACCTTC. It codes for CASTRGGYGYTF. This chain uses TRBV12-3 or TRBV12-4 with TRBJ1-2; weak D call: TRBD1 (5 bases). This CDR3 is built from 12 residues. Trimming shortened V by 7 bases and J by 4 bases, and 10 bases separated the two germline ends.